These 21 T cell receptor beta chains were sequenced from one sample in a study of blood T cell repertoires in COVID-19. Assay used: immunoSEQ multiplex PCR; TCRdb lists only in-frame clones, some missing. The table has fewer than 90,000 clones, around 88% seen once; the top ten hold 1.9%. Material for sequencing was peripheral blood. All receptors come from a woman of 80 years or more with active or convalescent COVID-19.

The gene calls are TRBV19 and TRBJ1-5, with D tentatively TRBD1 (6 bases). CDR1 is LNHDA and CDR2 is SQIVND in the germline V gene (reference sequence). The CDR3 is made up of 15 amino acids. V lost 11 bases and J 3 bases, leaving 20 bases between the germline ends. This chain's CDR3 is CASERGQIYNQPQHF. Here the CDR3 DNA reads TGTGCCTCGGAGAGAGGACAGATATACAATCAGCCCCAGCATTTT.

The chain joins TRBV7-2 to TRBJ1-2; possibly TRBD1 for D (6 bases). The CDR3 sequence is 15 residues long. The V gene's germline CDR1 is SGHTA and CDR2 FQGNSA. V lost 5 bases to trimming and J lost 3 bases, with 16 bases between them. CDR3 DNA sequence: TGTGCCAGCAGCAGAGAGGGGACAACCGACTATGGCTACACCTTC. Protein product: CASSREGTTDYGYTF.

The chain links TRBV19 to TRBJ1-5; D is unresolved. V was cut by 4 bases and J by 0 bases, with 13 bases left in between. Germline CDR1 reads LNHDA; CDR2 reads SQIVND (reference sequence). This CDR3 has 16 residues. The CDR3, as DNA: TGTGCCAGTAGTACTCTTGCTCGCGGTAGCAATCAGCCCCAGCATTTT. It codes for CASSTLARGSNQPQHF.

This clone was counted once. V and J are TRBV19 and TRBJ2-7; tentative D call: TRBD1 (6 bases). Germline CDR1 LNHDA, CDR2 SQIVND (reference sequence). Trimming removed 10 bases from V and 7 bases from J, with 20 bases in between. This CDR3 comprises 13 residues. DNA for the CDR3: TGTGCCACCTCAGGGGCCCTGTTGGGGGAGCAGTACTTC. Protein sequence: CATSGALLGEQYF.

The V gene is TRBV19, the J gene TRBJ2-1; no definite D call. The germline V gene encodes CDR1 LNHDA and CDR2 SQIVND (reference sequence). V lost 5 bases and J 7 bases, leaving 18 bases between the germline ends. This CDR3 spans 15 amino acids. The CDR3 loop reads CASSARPNYPNEQFF. Written as DNA, the CDR3 is TGTGCCAGTAGTGCGAGACCCAACTATCCTAATGAGCAGTTCTTC.

CDR3 nucleotides: TGTGCCTGGAGTGAGGGGAAGCTGAACACTGAAGCTTTCTTT. It codes for CAWSEGKLNTEAFF. This chain joins TRBV30 and TRBJ1-1; D may be TRBD1 (5 bases). The CDR3 runs to 14 residues. Trimming took 1 base from V and 0 from J, leaving 9 bases between them. The germline V gene has CDR1 GTSNPN and CDR2 SVGIG (reference sequence). The entire variable domain, with the rest obtained from reference TRBV30 and TRBJ1-1, is as follows: SQTIHQWPATLVQPVGSPLSLECTVEGTSNPNLYWYRQAAGRGLQLLFYSVGIGQISSEVPQNLSASRPQDRQFILSSKKLLLSDSGFYLCAWSEGKLNTEAFFGQGTRLTVV.

The chain employs TRBV12-5 and TRBJ2-1; no clear D. CDR3 length: 15 amino acids. CDR1 LGHNT and CDR2 FRNRAP come from the germline V gene. Trimming took 1 base from V and 3 from J, leaving 10 bases between them. The CDR3: CASGLAGNYYNEQFF. CDR3 DNA sequence: TGTGCTAGTGGTTTGGCAGGAAATTACTACAATGAGCAGTTCTTC.

The chain recombines TRBV7-2 with TRBJ1-5; 11 positions agree with TRBD1. The CDR3 covers 17 residues. Germline trimming cut 5 bases from V and 1 base from J; bases unmatched to any gene: 7. Germline V gives CDR1 SGHTA, CDR2 FQGNSA. CDR3 in DNA: TGTGCCAGCAGCCCGGGACAGGGGGAAGGAAGCAATCAGCCCCAGCATTTT. Amino acid sequence: CASSPGQGEGSNQPQHF.

The V gene is TRBV14, the J gene TRBJ2-7; 8 bases are a match to TRBD2. The germline V gene has CDR1 SGHDN and CDR2 FVKESK. The CDR3 has 16 amino acids. Germline trimming cut 0 bases from V and 7 bases from J; bases unmatched to any gene: 11. CDR3 amino acids: CASSQEFGRASREQYF. CDR3 DNA: TGTGCCAGCAGCCAAGAGTTCGGGAGGGCCTCTCGGGAGCAGTACTTC.

This clone was seen a handful of times. V and J are TRBV7-2 and TRBJ2-5; maybe TRBD1 (7 bases). With 5 bases removed from V and 1 base from J, the gap between germline ends came to 8 bases. CDR1 is SGHTA, CDR2 FQGNSA, per germline. The CDR3 runs 13 residues. The CDR3 here is CASSQGGQETQYF. CDR3 DNA: TGTGCCAGCAGCCAGGGGGGCCAAGAGACCCAGTACTTC.

Only a few counts were recorded for this clone. The V gene is TRBV9, the J gene TRBJ2-1; D is unresolved. The CDR3 extends over 14 amino acids. CDR1 is SGDLS, CDR2 YYNGEE, per germline. Trimming took off 4 bases at V and 3 bases at J, with 11 bases between the two ends. The CDR3 is CASSQIGRYNEQFF. CDR3 in DNA: TGTGCCAGCAGCCAAATTGGCCGCTACAATGAGCAGTTCTTC.

The genes are TRBV19 and TRBJ1-4, with 10 bases matching TRBD1. The CDR3 covers 14 residues. The V gene's germline CDR1 is LNHDA and CDR2 SQIVND (reference sequence). V trimming: 5 bases; J trimming: 10 bases; junction bases outside the gene matches: 7. CDR3 in DNA: TGTGCCAGTAGTCCACGACAGGGGGCCGGAAAACTGTTTTTT. It specifies CASSPRQGAGKLFF.

Only a few counts were recorded for this clone. V gene TRBV6-2 or TRBV6-3 combines with J gene TRBJ1-5; no clear D gene. The CDR3 loop spans 18 amino acids. V was clipped by 2 bases and J by 0 bases, with 17 bases between them. CDR1 MNHEY and CDR2 SVGEGT come from the germline V gene. The CDR3 DNA sequence: TGTGCCAGCAGTTACGATCGATTGAGGGCGGATAGCAATCAGCCCCAGCATTTT. Protein: CASSYDRLRADSNQPQHF.

This chain joins TRBV19 and TRBJ2-7, with TRBD1 matching over 7 bases. The germline V gene encodes CDR1 LNHDA and CDR2 SQIVND (reference sequence). The CDR3 is 14 residues long. V shed 9 bases, J shed 2 bases, and the junction held 10 bases outside the gene matches. The CDR3 nucleotides are TGTGCCAGCACTAGACAGGGTGGGCCCTACGAGCAGTACTTC. This translates into CASTRQGGPYEQYF. The variable domain in full, with the rest retrieved from reference TRBV19 and TRBJ2-7, is DGGITQSPKYLFRKEGQNVTLSCEQNLNHDAMYWYRQDPGQGLRLIYYSQIVNDFQKGDIAEGYSVSREKKESFPLTVTSAQKNPTAFYLCASTRQGGPYEQYFGPGTRLTVT.

The chain uses TRBV4-3 and TRBJ2-3; 7 bases are a match to TRBD2. The germline V gene has CDR1 LGHNA and CDR2 YSLEER. The CDR3 loop spans 15 amino acids. V trimming: 0 bases; J trimming: 14 bases; junction bases outside the gene matches: 14. CDR3 sequence: CASSQEALGGGSRYF. The CDR3 DNA follows: TGCGCCAGCAGCCAAGAAGCCCTTGGCGGGGGAAGCAGGTATTTT.

This clone has just one count. The chain links TRBV25-1 to TRBJ1-5; weak D call: TRBD1 (5 bases). CDR1 is MGHDK and CDR2 is SYGVNS in the germline V gene. The CDR3 extends over 14 amino acids. Trimming took off 5 bases at V and 4 bases at J, with 12 bases between the two ends. CDR3: CASSSGGLNQPQHF. Written as DNA, the CDR3 is TGTGCCAGCAGTTCGGGGGGGTTGAATCAGCCCCAGCATTTT. The variable domain in full, with the rest retrieved from reference TRBV25-1 and TRBJ1-5, is EADIYQTPRYLVIGTGKKITLECSQTMGHDKMYWYQQDPGMELHLIHYSYGVNSTEKGDLSSESTVSRIRTEHFPLTLESARPSHTSQYLCASSSGGLNQPQHFGDGTRLSIL.

The chain links TRBV12-3 or TRBV12-4 to TRBJ2-7; tentatively, D is TRBD1 (7 bases). V lost 6 bases and J lost 4, with 13 bases in between. The CDR3 extends over 13 amino acids. This chain's CDR3 is CASSPRGEYEQYF. The CDR3 nucleotides read TGTGCCAGCAGCCCCAGGGGGGAATACGAGCAGTACTTC.

The rearrangement links TRBV5-1 to TRBJ2-3, with D perhaps matching TRBD2 (7 bases). The germline V and J ends were trimmed by 0 bases and 5 bases, with 13 bases remaining between them. The CDR3 contains 15 residues. Looked up from germline, CDR1 is SGHRS and CDR2 is YFSETQ. CDR3 sequence reads: CASSLDRGAGDTQYF. CDR3 coding DNA: TGCGCCAGCAGCTTGGATCGGGGGGCTGGAGATACGCAGTATTTT. The whole variable domain, remainder taken from reference TRBV5-1 and TRBJ2-3, is KAGVTQTPRYLIKTRGQQVTLSCSPISGHRSVSWYQQTPGQGLQFLFEYFSETQRNKGNFPGRFSGRQFSNSRSEMNVSTLELGDSALYLCASSLDRGAGDTQYFGPGTRLTVL.

This clone was found once. The rearrangement uses TRBV5-4 and TRBJ2-7; D unresolved. CDR3 length: 15 residues. Germline loops: CDR1 SGHNT, CDR2 YYREEE (reference sequence). The ends were cut back, 0 bases at V and 0 bases at J, with 10 bases in the middle. CDR3 sequence: CASSLDRATSYEQYF. Written as DNA, the CDR3 is TGTGCCAGCAGCTTGGACCGCGCCACCTCCTACGAGCAGTACTTC.

CDR3 residues: CASSPTANSPLHF. CDR3 DNA sequence: TGCGCCAGCAGCCCGACAGCTAATTCACCCCTCCACTTT. J is TRBJ1-6 and V is TRBV5-1; D perhaps matches TRBD1 (5 bases). The CDR3 contains 13 residues. The germline CDR1 and CDR2 sequences are SGHRS and YFSETQ. V gave up 4 bases and J gave up 6 bases, with 8 bases separating them. The full variable domain, with the rest looked up from reference TRBV5-1 and TRBJ1-6, is KAGVTQTPRYLIKTRGQQVTLSCSPISGHRSVSWYQQTPGQGLQFLFEYFSETQRNKGNFPGRFSGRQFSNSRSEMNVSTLELGDSALYLCASSPTANSPLHFGNGTRLTVT.

This chain joins TRBV5-4 and TRBJ2-1; possibly TRBD2 for D (7 bases). Germline CDR1 and CDR2: SGHNT and YYREEE (reference sequence). This CDR3 is 15 amino acids long. The ends were cut back, 1 base at V and 2 bases at J, with 10 bases in the middle. CDR3 protein: CASSLRRGPYNEQFF. In nucleotides, the CDR3 is TGTGCCAGCAGCTTGAGGCGGGGGCCCTACAATGAGCAGTTCTTC.